Each of the 4 T cell receptor beta chains below was sequenced from the same sample in a study of blood T cell repertoires in COVID-19. Profiled with immunoSEQ multiplex PCR; TCRdb holds only in-frame clones, not every one. The sample carries about 260,000 clones, roughly 86% recorded once. Sequencing was done on a sample of peripheral blood. The receptors originated from a man between 40 and 49 years old who had recovered from COVID-19.

This clone was counted between two and nine times. V is TRBV6-5 and J is TRBJ2-7; a possible D gene is TRBD2 (5 bases). V was clipped by 6 bases and J by 0 bases, with 12 bases between them. Germline CDR1 MNHEY, CDR2 SVGAGI. The CDR3 sequence is 14 residues long. CDR3 amino acids: CASSARGDSYEQYF. As DNA, the CDR3 is TGTGCCAGCAGCGCCCGGGGAGACTCCTACGAGCAGTACTTC.

This clone was seen only once. The CDR3 loop is CASSQTNTYEQYF. The DNA for the CDR3 is TGTGCCAGCAGCCAGACAAATACCTACGAGCAGTACTTC. V and J are TRBV7-9 and TRBJ2-7; D is undetermined. V was trimmed by 5 bases and J by 2 bases, leaving 10 bases between them. CDR3 length: 13 residues. Germline V gene data show CDR1 as SEHNR and CDR2 as FQNEAQ (reference sequence).

This chain's CDR3 is CAWSEQGYQPQHF. CDR3 in DNA: TGTGCCTGGAGTGAACAGGGGTATCAGCCCCAGCATTTT. This rearrangement joins TRBV30 to TRBJ1-5, with TRBD1 matching 7 bases. The germline CDR1 and CDR2 sequences are GTSNPN and SVGIG (reference sequence). J lost 5 bases, V lost 1 base, and 2 bases had no gene match. The CDR3 totals 13 residues.

This clone was found once. V and J are TRBV12-5 and TRBJ2-6, with 11 bases lining up with TRBD1. The CDR3 loop spans 21 amino acids. Germline V gene lookup returns CDR1 LGHNT and CDR2 FRNRAP. The junction had 18 bases not matched to a gene; V was cut back by 4 bases and J by 4 bases. CDR3 nucleotides: TGTGCTAGTGGTTCCCCCGACGGGACAGGGGGAGAGTATGGCGGGGCCAACGTCCTGACTTTC. It yields the protein CASGSPDGTGGEYGGANVLTF.